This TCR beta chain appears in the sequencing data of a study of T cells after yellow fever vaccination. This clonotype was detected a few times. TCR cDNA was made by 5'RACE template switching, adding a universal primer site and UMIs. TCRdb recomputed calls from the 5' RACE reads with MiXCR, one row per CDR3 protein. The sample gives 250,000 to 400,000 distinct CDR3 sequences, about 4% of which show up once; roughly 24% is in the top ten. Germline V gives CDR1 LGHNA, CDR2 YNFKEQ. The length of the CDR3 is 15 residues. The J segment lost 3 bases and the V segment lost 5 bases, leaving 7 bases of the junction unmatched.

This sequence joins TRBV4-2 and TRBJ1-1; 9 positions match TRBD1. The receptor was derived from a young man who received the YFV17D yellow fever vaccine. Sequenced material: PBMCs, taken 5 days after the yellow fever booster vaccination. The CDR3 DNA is TGTGCCAGCAGCAAGGGACAGGGTGGGTACACTGAAGCTTTCTTT. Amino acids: CASSKGQGGYTEAFF.